The 22 T cell receptor beta chains below all came from one sample that was sequenced in a study of beta chain features in type 1 diabetes. Isolated RNA was reverse transcribed in full, so expressed TCRB transcripts were sequenced. Only in-frame clones appear in the TCRdb table, and some are missing; sequencing was by immunoSEQ multiplex PCR. Of around 430,000 clones in the sample, around 30% are singletons; the top ten hold 0.065%. The sequenced sample was naive CD4+ T cells from blood. The source is a man aged 18 to 30 in good health.

CDR3 region: CASSPVGGSSYNEQFF. CDR3 nucleotide sequence: TGTGCCAGTAGTCCCGTAGGGGGGAGCTCCTACAATGAGCAGTTCTTC. V and J are TRBV19 and TRBJ2-1, with D possibly being TRBD1 or TRBD2 (6 bases each). The germline gives CDR1 LNHDA, CDR2 SQIVND (reference sequence). Trimming removed 5 bases at V and 0 bases at J, with 14 bases between. The CDR3 consists of 16 residues. Using reference TRBV19 and TRBJ2-1 for the parts outside the CDR3, the full variable domain is DGGITQSPKYLFRKEGQNVTLSCEQNLNHDAMYWYRQDPGQGLRLIYYSQIVNDFQKGDIAEGYSVSREKKESFPLTVTSAQKNPTAFYLCASSPVGGSSYNEQFFGPGTRLTVL.

The J gene is TRBJ2-1, the V gene TRBV4-1; D unclear. Germline CDR1 MGHRA, CDR2 YSYEKL. The germline V and J ends were trimmed by 3 bases and 0 bases, with 15 bases remaining between them. The CDR3 length is 17 residues. The CDR3 coding sequence is TGCGCCAGCAGCCATCCCAAGGTTCGGGCCTCCTACAATGAGCAGTTCTTC. This codes for CASSHPKVRASYNEQFF.

The chain employs TRBV11-1 and TRBJ2-7; D remains unclear. Trimming took off 4 bases at V and 2 bases at J, with 6 bases between the two ends. In germline, CDR1 is SGHAT, CDR2 FQDESV (reference sequence). CDR3 size: 12 residues. CDR3 in amino acids: CASSSRPYEQYF. DNA for the CDR3: TGTGCCAGCAGCTCCCGTCCCTACGAGCAGTACTTC.

This clone has more than one count but fewer than ten. V usage is TRBV7-2 and J usage is TRBJ2-7; 10 bases fit TRBD2. CDR1 is SGHTA, CDR2 FQGNSA, per germline. The ends lost 4 bases at V and 3 bases at J; junction bases unmatched: 6. This CDR3 region has 15 residues. The CDR3 here is CASSSMASGSYEQYF. Here the CDR3 DNA reads TGTGCCAGCAGCTCAATGGCTAGCGGGAGCTACGAGCAGTACTTC. Filled out from reference TRBV7-2 and TRBJ2-7, the complete variable domain reads GAGVSQSPSNKVTEKGKDVELRCDPISGHTALYWYRQSLGQGLEFLIYFQGNSAPDKSGLPSDRFSAERTGGSVSTLTIQRTQQEDSAVYLCASSSMASGSYEQYFGPGTRLTVT.

This chain joins TRBV10-3 and TRBJ2-7; TRBD1 agrees at 10 bases. CDR1 is ENHRY, CDR2 SYGVKD, per germline. Unmatched junction bases numbered 3, after V lost 6 bases and J lost 4 bases. The CDR3 extends over 13 amino acids. The CDR3 reads CAIRGTGEYEQYF. The CDR3 coding sequence is TGTGCCATCAGGGGGACAGGGGAGTACGAGCAGTACTTC.

The chain is built from TRBV30 and TRBJ2-7, with D hard to call. The germline CDR1 and CDR2 sequences are GTSNPN and SVGIG (reference sequence). Deletions cut 3 bases from V and 4 bases from J, with 10 bases between. The CDR3 spans 12 residues. For the CDR3, the DNA is TGTGCCTGGAGGGTCTTGGGGTACGAGCAGTACTTC. Its protein product is CAWRVLGYEQYF. Together with reference TRBV30 and TRBJ2-7, the CDR3 gives the full variable domain: SQTIHQWPATLVQPVGSPLSLECTVEGTSNPNLYWYRQAAGRGLQLLFYSVGIGQISSEVPQNLSASRPQDRQFILSSKKLLLSDSGFYLCAWRVLGYEQYFGPGTRLTVT.

The CDR3 DNA follows: TGTGCCTGGAGTGGGGGAACCCCTGGCGAGCAGTACTTC. Translated, it gives CAWSGGTPGEQYF. This rearrangement joins TRBV30 to TRBJ2-7, with no clear D. V was cut by 1 base and J by 6 bases, with 13 bases left in between. This CDR3 has 13 residues. CDR1 is GTSNPN, CDR2 SVGIG, per germline (reference sequence).

This sequence joins TRBV7-9 and TRBJ2-3, with no clear D. The CDR3 contains 13 residues. CDR1 and CDR2 from the germline V gene are SEHNR and FQNEAQ (reference sequence). Trimming cost V 2 bases and J 5 bases, with 8 bases left between them. The CDR3 here is CASSLLTRDTQYF. The CDR3 coding sequence is TGTGCCAGCAGCTTATTAACGAGAGATACGCAGTATTTT. Together with reference TRBV7-9 and TRBJ2-3, the CDR3 gives the full variable domain: DTGVSQNPRHKITKRGQNVTFRCDPISEHNRLYWYRQTLGQGPEFLTYFQNEAQLEKSRLLSDRFSAERPKGSFSTLEIQRTEQGDSAMYLCASSLLTRDTQYFGPGTRLTVL.

This clone was seen more than once but under ten times. V gene TRBV6-1 combines with J gene TRBJ2-7; weak D call: TRBD1 (5 bases). V lost 1 base and J 12 bases, leaving 19 bases between the germline ends. Germline V gene sequence: CDR1 MNHNS, CDR2 SASEGT. The CDR3 runs to 14 residues. The CDR3 coding sequence is TGTGCCAGCAGTGAAGATCCAGGACAAATCCCAAGGTACTTC. It is translated as CASSEDPGQIPRYF.

This clone has just a few counts. The chain is built from TRBV9 and TRBJ2-1; 8 positions agree with TRBD1. There are 17 residues in the CDR3. Unmatched junction bases numbered 12, after V lost 0 bases and J lost 7 bases. CDR1 and CDR2 (germline): SGDLS, YYNGEE. CDR3 loop: CASSVDHIRGPRNEQFF. The CDR3 nucleotides are TGTGCCAGCAGCGTAGATCATATCAGGGGGCCTCGGAATGAGCAGTTCTTC.

This chain joins TRBV29-1 and TRBJ2-5, with 8 bases lining up with TRBD1. The end of the DNA is better explained by TRBJ2-7, so the J call may be wrong. This CDR3 spans 13 amino acids. Germline CDR1 and CDR2: SQVTM and ANQGSEA. The DNA of the CDR3 is TGCAGCGTTGACGGGACAGGAGACTACGAGCAGTACTTC. This codes for CSVDGTGDYEQYF.

V gene TRBV7-2 combines with J gene TRBJ2-7; D is perhaps TRBD2 (6 bases). The CDR3 length is 15 residues. Germline values: CDR1 SGHTA, CDR2 FQGNSA. Trimming removed 5 bases from V and 4 bases from J, with 18 bases in between. CDR3 DNA: TGTGCCAGCAGCCGAGGCGGGGCCGAGTCGTACGAGCAGTACTTC. The encoded protein is CASSRGGAESYEQYF.

The chain recombines TRBV7-3 with TRBJ2-7; maybe TRBD1 (6 bases). The germline CDR1 and CDR2 sequences are SGHTA and FQGTGA. This CDR3 region has 14 residues. With 0 bases removed from V and 3 bases from J, the gap between germline ends came to 9 bases. The CDR3 DNA reads as TGTGCCAGCAGCTTAACGGGCAGGGGCTACGAGCAGTACTTC. This encodes CASSLTGRGYEQYF.

The count of this clone is one. The chain is built from TRBV9 and TRBJ2-7; D gene uncertain. The V and J ends lost 0 bases and 3 bases respectively, with 4 bases between them. Germline CDR1 reads SGDLS; CDR2 reads YYNGEE. The length of the CDR3 is 12 residues. The chain's CDR3 is CASSVELYEQYF. The CDR3 nucleotides are TGTGCCAGCAGCGTAGAGCTCTACGAGCAGTACTTC.

The sample holds one count of this clone. This CDR3 is also generated by other DNA sequences in the sample. The chain combines TRBV19 with TRBJ1-5; the D is unclear. V lost 0 bases and J lost 6, with 6 bases in between. CDR1 and CDR2 from the germline V gene are LNHDA and SQIVND (reference sequence). This CDR3 contains 13 residues. This CDR3 is CASSIDRGQPQHF. In nucleotides, the CDR3 is TGTGCCAGTAGTATAGATCGTGGTCAGCCCCAGCATTTT. Full variable domain (rest looked up from reference TRBV19 and TRBJ1-5): DGGITQSPKYLFRKEGQNVTLSCEQNLNHDAMYWYRQDPGQGLRLIYYSQIVNDFQKGDIAEGYSVSREKKESFPLTVTSAQKNPTAFYLCASSIDRGQPQHFGDGTRLSIL.

The chain couples TRBV30 to TRBJ2-3; weak D call: TRBD2 (5 bases). The CDR3 totals 15 residues. The V gene lost 0 bases and the J gene lost 2 bases, with 12 bases spanning the gap. Germline CDR1 reads GTSNPN; CDR2 reads SVGIG (reference sequence). CDR3 residues: CAWSVRLRFTDTQYF. CDR3 in DNA: TGTGCCTGGAGTGTGAGACTAAGATTCACAGATACGCAGTATTTT.

The rearrangement links TRBV11-1 to TRBJ2-1; D unresolved. The germline gives CDR1 SGHAT, CDR2 FQDESV (reference sequence). The CDR3 consists of 14 residues. Trimming removed 3 bases from V and 2 bases from J, with 8 bases in between. As DNA, the CDR3 is TGTGCCAGCAGCTTGACTGGTCCCTACAATGAGCAGTTCTTC. Translated: CASSLTGPYNEQFF.

This clone was seen more than once but under ten times. The chain combines TRBV9 with TRBJ2-2, with D perhaps matching TRBD2 (6 bases). The V end lost 0 bases, the J end lost 7 bases, and 16 bases lay between the germline ends. The CDR3 covers 16 residues. Per germline, CDR1 SGDLS and CDR2 YYNGEE. The CDR3 DNA reads TGTGCCAGCAGCGTAGAAGGCACGGGAGAGGTCGGGGAGCTGTTTTTT. Translated, it gives CASSVEGTGEVGELFF.

The V call is TRBV25-1, the J call TRBJ2-1; D is possibly TRBD1 (6 bases). CDR3 length equals 14 residues. Germline-derived CDR1 and CDR2 are MGHDK and SYGVNS. V was pared by 1 base and J by 7 bases, with 11 bases between. This CDR3 reads CASSESRGSNEQFF. DNA of the CDR3: TGTGCCAGCAGTGAATCCAGGGGAAGTAATGAGCAGTTCTTC.

This clone has a handful of counts. This chain joins TRBV4-3 and TRBJ2-7; 8 bases are shared with TRBD1. The junction had 7 bases not matched to a gene; V was cut back by 3 bases and J by 0 bases. CDR3 size: 16 residues. CDR1 is LGHNA and CDR2 is YSLEER in the germline V gene. In DNA, the CDR3 is TGCGCCAGCAGCCAGGACTGGGACAGGCCCTCCTACGAGCAGTACTTC. Translation: CASSQDWDRPSYEQYF.

The rearrangement uses TRBV30 and TRBJ2-4, with TRBD2 identical over 13 bases. CDR3 length equals 16 residues. Trimming took 0 bases from V and 5 from J; bases not matched to a gene: 4. Germline V gene lookup returns CDR1 GTSNPN and CDR2 SVGIG (reference sequence). The CDR3 nucleotides are TGTGCCTGGAGTGTAAAAGGACTAGCGGGGGAAAACATTCAGTACTTC. Amino acids: CAWSVKGLAGENIQYF.

This clone was observed a handful of times. The rearrangement links TRBV29-1 to TRBJ2-2; 10 bases fit TRBD2. Germline-derived CDR1 and CDR2 are SQVTM and ANQGSEA. The CDR3 extends over 14 amino acids. V lost 4 bases, J lost 2 bases, and 1 base stayed unmatched. The CDR3: CSVVAGGNTGELFF. As DNA, the CDR3 is TGCAGCGTTGTAGCGGGAGGTAACACCGGGGAGCTGTTTTTT.